The rows below give T cell receptor beta chains drawn from one sample of a study of blood T cell repertoires in COVID-19. Produced via immunoSEQ multiplex PCR; TCRdb's table is partial and in-frame only. The data hold over 300,000 clones, with around 87% observed a single time. Sequenced material: peripheral blood. The receptors here all came from a man aged 18 to 35 with active or convalescent COVID-19. Both conserved end residues are part of each CDR3. D genes are given only for firm matches. Rows may omit the clone size; those that give it use once, few, many or a size class.

>TRBJ2-3|TRBV6-6|-|TRBD2
TGTGCCAGCAGCGCGACTCGCGGGGGGGCCGCAGATACGCAGTATTTT
CASSATRGGAADTQYF
>TRBJ1-3|TRBV4-2|-|-
TGTGCCAGCAGCCAAGAACCTCTCCGGGCATTTCAGGGTGGAAACACCATATATTTT
CASSQEPLRAFQGGNTIYF
>TRBJ2-3|TRBV14|few|-
TGTGCCAGCAGCCAACAGCAGGGATATAGAGCGGGAGATACGCAGTATTTT
CASSQQQGYRAGDTQYF
>TRBJ1-4|TRBV7-9|-|-
TGTGCCAGCAGCTCGTGGGATGCGGGGGGTGAAAAACTGTTTTTT
CASSSWDAGGEKLFF
>TRBJ2-3|TRBV14|-|TRBD1
TGTGCCAGCAGGGGGACAGGGGGCGGAGCGGGAGCAGATACGCAGTATTTT
CASRGTGGGAGADTQYF
>TRBJ1-6|TRBV6-5|few|-
TGTGCCAGCAGACTGACAGCTCCCAATTCACCCCTCCACTTT
CASRLTAPNSPLHF
>TRBJ1-2|TRBV3-1/TRBV3-2|-|-
TGTGCCAGCAGCCCGACGGAGGGACGGAACTATGGCTACACCTTC
CASSPTEGRNYGYTF
>TRBJ2-1|TRBV6-6|-|-
TGTGCCAGCAGTTCTAGCGCGACCCGGGTGAATGAGCAGTTCTTC
CASSSSATRVNEQFF
>TRBJ2-3|TRBV7-3|-|-
TGTGCCAGCAGCTTAACTGCCAGGGACAACACAGATACGCAGTATTTT
CASSLTARDNTDTQYF
>TRBJ2-7|TRBV15|-|TRBD2
TGTGCCACCAGCAGAGATCGCGGTAGCGGGTCTTCCTACGAGCAGTACTTC
CATSRDRGSGSSYEQYF
>TRBJ2-1|TRBV6-4|-|TRBD1
TGTGCCAGCAGTGACTCGGGGACAGGGGTAAATGAGCAGTTCTTC
CASSDSGTGVNEQFF
>TRBJ2-2|TRBV6-5|once|TRBD2
TGTGCCAGCAGTCCCCCCGGGCGGGAGACCGGGGAGCTGTTTTTT
CASSPPGRETGELFF
>TRBJ2-1|TRBV10-3|-|-
TGTGCCATCAGTGAGGACAGTATATACAATGAGCAGTTCTTC
CAISEDSIYNEQFF
>TRBJ2-7|TRBV29-1|-|-
TGCAGCGTGTTTAGCGGTGCCTACGAGCAGTACTTC
CSVFSGAYEQYF
>TRBJ1-5|TRBV28|-|TRBD1
TGTGCCAGCAGTTCACCCGGGACAGTCGGTAGCAATCAGCCCCAGCATTTT
CASSSPGTVGSNQPQHF
>TRBJ2-1|TRBV2|-|TRBD2
TGTGCCAGCAGTGCAACTAGCGGGAGGGCCTCGGCTGAGCAGTTCTTC
CASSATSGRASAEQFF
>TRBJ2-1|TRBV19|-|TRBD2
TGTGCCAGTAGTATTGGCGGGACTAGCGGGACGAAAAACAATGAGCAGTTCTTC
CASSIGGTSGTKNNEQFF
>TRBJ2-5|TRBV12-5|-|-
TGTGCTAGTGGTTTGGGAGCAGGGACCCAGTACTTC
CASGLGAGTQYF
>TRBJ2-3|TRBV4-2|-|TRBD2
TGTGCCAGCAGCCAAGGTCTAGCGGTAGCAGATACGCAGTATTTT
CASSQGLAVADTQYF
>TRBJ2-1|TRBV6-4|-|-
TGTGCCAGCAGTGACCAGATCTACAATGAGCAGTTCTTC
CASSDQIYNEQFF
>TRBJ2-7|TRBV24-1|-|-
TGTGCCACCAGTGAATCTCATGGGCGCATCTACGAGCAGTACTTC
CATSESHGRIYEQYF
>TRBJ2-3|TRBV2|-|TRBD2
TGTGCCAGCCCGAAGATGGGGCGGGGGAGCACAGATACGCAGTATTTT
CASPKMGRGSTDTQYF
>TRBJ2-2|TRBV5-1|-|-
TGCGCCAGCAGCTTCCCCCTCGGGGGACTTCGAAACACCGGGGAGCTGTTTTTT
CASSFPLGGLRNTGELFF
>TRBJ1-6|TRBV3-1/TRBV3-2|-|TRBD1
TGTGCCAGCAGCTCACCCGGGACAGTCAATTCACCCCTCCACTTT
CASSSPGTVNSPLHF
>TRBJ1-5|TRBV28|once|-
TGTGCCAGCAGCTTCCCCCAGGCCCATAGCAATCAGCCCCAGCATTTT
CASSFPQAHSNQPQHF
>TRBJ2-1|TRBV7-7|-|-
TGTGCCAGCAGCTTAGGGACTAACGTTGAGCAGTTCTTC
CASSLGTNVEQFF
>TRBJ2-1|TRBV29-1|-|-
TGCAGCGCCCTCCTCGGGACAGAGCAGTTCTTC
CSALLGTEQFF
>TRBJ2-1|TRBV4-2|-|TRBD2
TGTGCCAGCAGCCAGTCCCTAGCGGGAGTCTACAATGAGCAGTTCTTC
CASSQSLAGVYNEQFF
>TRBJ1-2|TRBV6-5|-|-
TGTGCCAGCAGTTACTCCGGCAGGGCGGGGGGCTACACCTTC
CASSYSGRAGGYTF
>TRBJ2-7|TRBV28|-|-
TGTGCCAGCAGTCCCCTCTGGGGCGGGACCTACGAGCAGTACTTC
CASSPLWGGTYEQYF
>TRBJ2-3|TRBV14|-|TRBD2
TGTGCCAGCAGCCTAGTTAGCGGGACGACCACAGATACGCAGTATTTT
CASSLVSGTTTDTQYF
>TRBJ2-5|TRBV7-3|-|-
TGTGCCAGCAGCTTTGGGGGAGGAGAGACCCAGTACTTC
CASSFGGGETQYF
>TRBJ1-5|TRBV29-1|-|TRBD1
TGCAGCGGTCAACAGGGGAATCAGCCCCAGCATTTT
CSGQQGNQPQHF
>TRBJ2-7|TRBV29-1|once|TRBD2
TGCAGCGGCGGGACTAGTCTCTACGAGCAGTACTTC
CSGGTSLYEQYF
>TRBJ2-5|TRBV5-1|-|TRBD1
TGCGCCAGCAGCGCGTCCGGGACAGGGGTGACCCAGTACTTC
CASSASGTGVTQYF
>TRBJ2-6|TRBV19|-|-
TGTGCCAGTAGGCCACAGGGCTCTGGGGCCAACGTGCTGACTTTC
CASRPQGSGANVLTF
>TRBJ2-3|TRBV10-3|once|-
TGTGCCATCAGGACTACTACGTCTAGCACAGATACGCAGTATTTT
CAIRTTTSSTDTQYF
>TRBJ2-5|TRBV19|-|-
TGTGCCAGTGGGCAGGTCCAAGAGACCCAGTACTTC
CASGQVQETQYF
>TRBJ2-3|TRBV27|-|TRBD2
TGTGCCAGCTTCAGACTAGCGGGGGGGACAGATACGCAGTATTTT
CASFRLAGGTDTQYF
>TRBJ1-4|TRBV4-3|-|-
TGCGCCAGCAGCCAAGAGGTTGTCGCGGAATGGAAACTGTTTTTT
CASSQEVVAEWKLFF
>TRBJ2-7|TRBV29-1|-|TRBD1
TGCAGCGTTCCCGGACAGGGGTCCTACGAGCAGTACTTC
CSVPGQGSYEQYF
>TRBJ1-5|TRBV6-2/TRBV6-3|-|-
TGTGCCAGCAGTTACGGGGGGATCAATCAGCCCCAGCATTTT
CASSYGGINQPQHF
>TRBJ2-7|TRBV5-5|-|-
TGTGCCAGCAGCGCCTACTACGAGCAGTACTTC
CASSAYYEQYF
>TRBJ1-1|TRBV7-2|-|-
TGTGCCAGCTCGTCAGGGGTGATGGGTACTGAAGCTTTCTTT
CASSSGVMGTEAFF
>TRBJ2-7|TRBV2|many|-
TGTGCCAGCAGTGATGTTACTAGTACCTACGAGCAGTACTTC
CASSDVTSTYEQYF
>TRBJ1-1|TRBV7-2|-|-
TGTGCCAGCAGCTTAGACAGGAACACTGAAGCTTTCTTT
CASSLDRNTEAFF
>TRBJ1-5|TRBV5-6|-|-
TGTGCCAGCAGCCCCAGTGATCAGGGTTGGAATCAGCCCCAGCATTTT
CASSPSDQGWNQPQHF
>TRBJ2-1|TRBV10-3|-|TRBD1
TGTGCCATCAGTGTATCGGACAGGGGGCTCAATGAGCAGTTCTTC
CAISVSDRGLNEQFF
>TRBJ1-4|TRBV7-6|-|-
TGTGCCAGCAGCTCCCAGGTTGCAACTAATGAAAAACTGTTTTTT
CASSSQVATNEKLFF